This note documents a single T cell receptor beta chain sequence. Trimming removed 4 bases from V and 7 bases from J; junction bases left unmatched: 9. This CDR3 has 14 amino acids. The germline gives CDR1 SQVTM, CDR2 ANQGSEA. The sample originates from a study of blood T cell repertoires in COVID-19. Sequencing used immunoSEQ multiplex PCR; TCRdb keeps in-frame clones, though not all of them. The sample has roughly 180,000 clones; 79% are singletons. Sequences were obtained from peripheral blood. This chain uses TRBV29-1 with TRBJ2-1; 8 nucleotides align to TRBD2. This sequence originates from a woman aged 55-69 years with COVID-19, enrolled during active disease. Here the CDR3 DNA reads TGCAGCGTTGTTCGTTGGACTAGCCAGAATGAGCAGTTCTTC. Translation gives CSVVRWTSQNEQFF.